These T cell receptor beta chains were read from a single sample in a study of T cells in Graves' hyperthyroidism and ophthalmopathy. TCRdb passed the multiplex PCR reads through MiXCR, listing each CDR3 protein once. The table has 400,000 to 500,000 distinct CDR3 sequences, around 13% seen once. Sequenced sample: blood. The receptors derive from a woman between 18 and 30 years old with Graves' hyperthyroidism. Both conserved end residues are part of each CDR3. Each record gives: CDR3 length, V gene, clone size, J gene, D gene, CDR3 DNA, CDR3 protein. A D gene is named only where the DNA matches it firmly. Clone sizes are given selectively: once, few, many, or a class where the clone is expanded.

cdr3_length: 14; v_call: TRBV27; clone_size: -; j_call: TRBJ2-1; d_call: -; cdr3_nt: TGTGCCAGCAGTACTGGTAGGTCCTACAATGAGCAGTTCTTC; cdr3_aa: CASSTGRSYNEQFF
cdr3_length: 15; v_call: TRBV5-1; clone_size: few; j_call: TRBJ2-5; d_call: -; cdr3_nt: TGCGCCAGCAGCGTCCGGGACACTAACCAAGAGACCCAGTACTTC; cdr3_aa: CASSVRDTNQETQYF
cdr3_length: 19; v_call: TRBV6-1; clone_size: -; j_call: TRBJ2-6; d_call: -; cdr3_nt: TGTGCCAGCAGTGAAGACAGATCCCAGAAATTTTACTCGTTCAACGTCCTGACTTTC; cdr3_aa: CASSEDRSQKFYSFNVLTF
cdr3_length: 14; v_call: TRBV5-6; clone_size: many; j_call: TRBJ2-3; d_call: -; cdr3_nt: TGTGCCAGCAGCTTCTGGCGGGGCACCGGTACGCAGTATTTT; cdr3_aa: CASSFWRGTGTQYF
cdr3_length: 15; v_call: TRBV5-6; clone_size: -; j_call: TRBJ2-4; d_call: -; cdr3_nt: TGTGCCAGCAGCTTGGGGTCGGGGACTCTAAACATTCAGTACTTC; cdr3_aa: CASSLGSGTLNIQYF
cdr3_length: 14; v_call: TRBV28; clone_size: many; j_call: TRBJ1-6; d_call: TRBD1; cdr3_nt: TGTGCCAGCAGTTTCTCGACAGGGGATTCACCCCTCCACTTT; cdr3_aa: CASSFSTGDSPLHF
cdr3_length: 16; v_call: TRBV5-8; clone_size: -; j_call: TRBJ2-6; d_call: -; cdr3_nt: TGTGCCAGCAGCTTTAATTCCGGGGTCGGGGCCAACGTCCTGACTTTC; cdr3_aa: CASSFNSGVGANVLTF
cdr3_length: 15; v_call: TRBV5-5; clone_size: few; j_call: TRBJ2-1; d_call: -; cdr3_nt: TGTGCCAGCCAAACGAAACCCAGCTCCTACAATGAGCAGTTCTTC; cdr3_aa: CASQTKPSSYNEQFF
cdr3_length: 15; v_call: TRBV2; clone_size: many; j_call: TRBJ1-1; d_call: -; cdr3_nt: TGTGCCAGCACCTTAGGGCAGACTATGAACACTGAAGCTTTCTTT; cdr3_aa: CASTLGQTMNTEAFF
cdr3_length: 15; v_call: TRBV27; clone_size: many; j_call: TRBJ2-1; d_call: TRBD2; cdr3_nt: TGTGCCAGCAGTATTTTTCTAGCGGGAAACAATGAGCAGTTCTTC; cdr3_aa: CASSIFLAGNNEQFF
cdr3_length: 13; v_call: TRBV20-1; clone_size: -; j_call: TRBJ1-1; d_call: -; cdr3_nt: TGCAGTGCGACGGGATTTCCTAACACTGAAGCTTTCTTT; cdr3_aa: CSATGFPNTEAFF